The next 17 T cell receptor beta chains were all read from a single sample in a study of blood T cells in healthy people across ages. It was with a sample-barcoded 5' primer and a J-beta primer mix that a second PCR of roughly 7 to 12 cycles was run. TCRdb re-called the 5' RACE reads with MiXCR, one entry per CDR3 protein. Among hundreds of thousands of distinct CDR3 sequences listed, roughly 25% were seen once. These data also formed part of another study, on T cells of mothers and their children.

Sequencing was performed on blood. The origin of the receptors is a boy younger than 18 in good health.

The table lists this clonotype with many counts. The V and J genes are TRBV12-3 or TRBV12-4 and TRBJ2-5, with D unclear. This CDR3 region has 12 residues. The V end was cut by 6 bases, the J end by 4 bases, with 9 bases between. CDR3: CASSSVGETQYF. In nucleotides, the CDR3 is TGTGCCAGCAGCTCAGTCGGAGAGACCCAGTACTTC.

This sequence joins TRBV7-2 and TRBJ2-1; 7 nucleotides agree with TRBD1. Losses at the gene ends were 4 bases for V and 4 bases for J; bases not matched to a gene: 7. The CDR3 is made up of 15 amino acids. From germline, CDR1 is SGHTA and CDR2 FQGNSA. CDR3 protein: CASSSTSGQYNEQFF. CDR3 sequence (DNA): TGTGCCAGCAGCTCAACTTCGGGACAGTACAATGAGCAGTTCTTC.

CDR3 sequence reads: CASSPTVGGAYNEQFF. The CDR3, as DNA: TGTGCCAGCAGCCCAACCGTGGGGGGCGCCTACAATGAGCAGTTCTTC. This chain uses TRBV6-2 or TRBV6-3 with TRBJ2-1, with D perhaps assigned TRBD1 or TRBD2 (6 bases each). Trimming took 6 bases from V and 2 from J, leaving 17 bases between them. Germline V gives CDR1 MNHEY, CDR2 SVGEGT. This CDR3 is 16 amino acids long.

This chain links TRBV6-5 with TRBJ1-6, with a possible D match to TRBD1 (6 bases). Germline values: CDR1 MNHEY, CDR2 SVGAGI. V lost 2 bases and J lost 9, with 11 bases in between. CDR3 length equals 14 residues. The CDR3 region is CASSYAGASSPLHF. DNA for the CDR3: TGTGCCAGCAGTTACGCGGGGGCCTCTTCACCCCTCCACTTT.

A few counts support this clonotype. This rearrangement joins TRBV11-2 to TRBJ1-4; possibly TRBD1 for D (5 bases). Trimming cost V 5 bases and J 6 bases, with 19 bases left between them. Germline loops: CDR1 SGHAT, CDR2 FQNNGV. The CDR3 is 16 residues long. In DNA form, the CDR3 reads TGTGCCAGCAGCACCGGGACCGACTTACTTTATGAAAAACTGTTTTTT. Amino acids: CASSTGTDLLYEKLFF.

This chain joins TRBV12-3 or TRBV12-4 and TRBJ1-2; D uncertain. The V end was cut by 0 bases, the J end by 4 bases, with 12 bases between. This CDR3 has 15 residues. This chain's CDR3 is CASSLAQSTRYGYTF. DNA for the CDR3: TGTGCCAGCAGTTTAGCGCAGAGTACTCGCTATGGCTACACCTTC.

CDR3 in DNA: TGTGCCAGCAGCTTAGCAGCGGGAGGGCCCGGACAGCAGTACTTC. Its translation: CASSLAAGGPGQQYF. This sequence joins TRBV11-1 and TRBJ2-5; TRBD2 aligns across 10 bases. The CDR3 sequence is 15 residues long. Germline V lookup: CDR1 SGHAT, CDR2 FQDESV (reference sequence). Trimming removed 0 bases from V and 11 bases from J; junction bases left unmatched: 9.

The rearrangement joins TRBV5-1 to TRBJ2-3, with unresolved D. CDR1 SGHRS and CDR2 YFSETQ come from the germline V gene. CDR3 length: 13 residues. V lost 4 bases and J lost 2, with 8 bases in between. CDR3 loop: CASSRTPTDTQYF. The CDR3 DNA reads TGCGCCAGCAGCCGAACGCCCACAGATACGCAGTATTTT. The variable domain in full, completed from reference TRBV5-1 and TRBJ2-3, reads KAGVTQTPRYLIKTRGQQVTLSCSPISGHRSVSWYQQTPGQGLQFLFEYFSETQRNKGNFPGRFSGRQFSNSRSEMNVSTLELGDSALYLCASSRTPTDTQYFGPGTRLTVL.

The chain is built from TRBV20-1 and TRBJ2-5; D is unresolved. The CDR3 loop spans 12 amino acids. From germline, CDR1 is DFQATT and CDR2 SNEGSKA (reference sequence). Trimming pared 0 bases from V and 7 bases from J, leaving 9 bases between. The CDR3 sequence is CSARDGFVTQYF. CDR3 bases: TGCAGTGCTAGAGATGGTTTTGTGACCCAGTACTTC.

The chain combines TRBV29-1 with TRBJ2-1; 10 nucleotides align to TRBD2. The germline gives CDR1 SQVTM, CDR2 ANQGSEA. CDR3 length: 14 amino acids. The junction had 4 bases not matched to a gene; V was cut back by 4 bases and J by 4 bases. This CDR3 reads CSVAGLAAYNEQFF. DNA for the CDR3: TGCAGCGTTGCTGGACTAGCGGCTTACAATGAGCAGTTCTTC.

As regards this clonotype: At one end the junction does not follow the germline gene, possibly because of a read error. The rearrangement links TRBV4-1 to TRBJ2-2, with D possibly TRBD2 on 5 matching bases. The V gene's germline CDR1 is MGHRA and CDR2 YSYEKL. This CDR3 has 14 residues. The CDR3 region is CASSQQPNTGDLFF. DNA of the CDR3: TGCGCCAGCAGCCAACAGCCGAACACCGGGGATCTGTTTTTT.

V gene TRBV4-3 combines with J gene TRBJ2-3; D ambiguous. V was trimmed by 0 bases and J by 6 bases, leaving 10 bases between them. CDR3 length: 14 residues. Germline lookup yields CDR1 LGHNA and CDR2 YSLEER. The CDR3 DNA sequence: TGCGCCAGCAGCCAAGAGGACCCATGGGATACGCAGTATTTT. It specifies CASSQEDPWDTQYF.

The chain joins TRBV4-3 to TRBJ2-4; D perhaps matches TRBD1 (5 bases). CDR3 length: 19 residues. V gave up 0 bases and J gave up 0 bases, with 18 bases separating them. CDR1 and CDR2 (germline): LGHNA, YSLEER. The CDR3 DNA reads TGCGCCAGCAGCCAAGAACCCCCAGGGCTACTTCTAGCCAAAAACATTCAGTACTTC. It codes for CASSQEPPGLLLAKNIQYF.

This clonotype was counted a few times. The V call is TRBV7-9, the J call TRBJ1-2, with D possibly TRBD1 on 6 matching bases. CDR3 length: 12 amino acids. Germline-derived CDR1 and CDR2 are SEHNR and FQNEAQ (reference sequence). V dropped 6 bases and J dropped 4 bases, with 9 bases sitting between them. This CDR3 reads CASRGTTYGYTF. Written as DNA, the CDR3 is TGTGCCAGCAGAGGGACAACCTATGGCTACACCTTC.

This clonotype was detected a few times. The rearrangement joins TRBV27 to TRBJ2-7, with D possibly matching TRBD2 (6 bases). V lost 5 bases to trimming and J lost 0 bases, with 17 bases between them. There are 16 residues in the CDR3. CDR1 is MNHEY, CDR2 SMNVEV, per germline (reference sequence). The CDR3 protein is CASSPLLGLLSYEQYF. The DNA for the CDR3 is TGTGCCAGCAGTCCGCTCCTGGGACTTCTCTCCTACGAGCAGTACTTC.

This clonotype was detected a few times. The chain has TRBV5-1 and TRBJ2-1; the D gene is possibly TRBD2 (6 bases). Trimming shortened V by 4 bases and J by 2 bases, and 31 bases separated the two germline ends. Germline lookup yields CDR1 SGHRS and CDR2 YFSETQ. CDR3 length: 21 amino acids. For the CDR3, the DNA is TGCGCCAGCAGCCCCCCGGAGGTAGCGGTAATCACCCGACCAACCTACAATGAGCAGTTCTTC. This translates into CASSPPEVAVITRPTYNEQFF.

The CDR3 nucleotides are TGCAGCGTTTCCCCCGAACGGAGTGTATTGGGAAACACCATATATTTT. It translates to CSVSPERSVLGNTIYF. This chain uses TRBV29-1 with TRBJ1-3, with D unclear. Germline V gene sequence: CDR1 SQVTM, CDR2 ANQGSEA. Trimming removed 5 bases from V and 4 bases from J, with 21 bases in between. The CDR3 runs to 16 residues.